Included here is one T cell receptor beta chain sequence, with context. The data derive from a study of T cells in Graves' hyperthyroidism and ophthalmopathy. Across the whole study: Peripheral blood was drawn at first diagnosis, prior to all treatment.

Template material for amplifying TCR beta CDR3 regions consisted of RNA transcripts. The TCR CDR3 first-round RT-PCR relied on the HTBI primer set. MiXCR, applied by TCRdb to the multiplex PCR reads, yields one record per CDR3 protein. The table has under 750,000 distinct CDR3 sequences, around 20% seen once. Trimming took 3 bases from V and 4 from J, leaving 10 bases between them. Germline V gene data show CDR1 as MGHDK and CDR2 as SYGVNS. The CDR3 totals 15 residues. Specimen: blood. The V gene is TRBV25-1, the J gene TRBJ1-6; TRBD1 is a possible D gene (6 bases). This receptor was identified in a woman aged 50 to 60 with Graves' hyperthyroidism that later progressed to Graves' ophthalmopathy. CDR3 sequence: CASSERGAYNSPLHF. The CDR3 DNA reads TGTGCCAGCAGTGAGAGGGGGGCGTATAATTCACCCCTCCACTTT.